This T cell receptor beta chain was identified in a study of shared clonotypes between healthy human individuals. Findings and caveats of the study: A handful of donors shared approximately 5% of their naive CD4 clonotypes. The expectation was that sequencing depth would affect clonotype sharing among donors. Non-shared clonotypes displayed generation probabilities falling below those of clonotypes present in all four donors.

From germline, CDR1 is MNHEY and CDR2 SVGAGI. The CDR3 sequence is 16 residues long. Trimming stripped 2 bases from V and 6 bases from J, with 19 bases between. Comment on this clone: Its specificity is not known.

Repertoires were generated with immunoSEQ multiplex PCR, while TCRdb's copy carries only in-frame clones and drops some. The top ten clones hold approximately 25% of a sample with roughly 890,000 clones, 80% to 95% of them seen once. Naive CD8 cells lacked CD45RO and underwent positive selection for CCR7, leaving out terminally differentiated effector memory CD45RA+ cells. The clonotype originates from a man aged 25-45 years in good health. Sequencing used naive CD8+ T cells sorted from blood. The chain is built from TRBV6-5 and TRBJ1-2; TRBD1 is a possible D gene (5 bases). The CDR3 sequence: CASSYAPGGELDGYTF. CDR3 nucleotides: TGTGCCAGCAGTTACGCCCCCGGGGGGGAATTAGATGGCTACACCTTC.